This T cell receptor (beta chain) came from a study of shared clonotypes between healthy human individuals. Whole-study results and caveats: It was the few donors that limited the genetic and exposure-history diversity represented. Naive subsets, compared against memory subsets, generally had larger estimated richness values.

The repertoire was sequenced with immunoSEQ multiplex PCR; TCRdb's copy has only in-frame clones and lacks some. The sample records roughly 2.4 million clones, around 95% being singletons. The investigators split CD4+ cells into a CD45RA+ naive subset and a CD45RA-negative memory subset. The CDR3 length is 15 residues. Germline CDR1 is SEHNR and CDR2 is FQNEAQ (reference sequence). Between the trimmed V and J ends, which lost 3 bases and 2 bases, there was a span of 10 bases. Comments on this clone: Its specificity is unknown. This same CDR3 is encoded by further DNA sequences in the sample.

This chain connects TRBV7-9 to TRBJ1-4; D is possibly TRBD1 (6 bases). This receptor was taken from a man aged 18 to 30 in good health. Sequences were obtained from naive CD4+ T cells sorted from blood. Subset defined: CD45RA+ positively selected. DNA of the CDR3: TGTGCCAGCAGCTTCGGCGGGGGCACTAATGAAAAACTGTTTTTT. Its translation: CASSFGGGTNEKLFF.